The source of this T cell receptor (beta chain) is a study of cytomegalovirus exposure and HLA in healthy donors. With 60 Vbeta and 13 Jbeta primers, the PCR was carried out. Here immunoSEQ multiplex PCR was the method, and the copy in TCRdb shows in-frame clones only, minus some. Here the sample table reports around 100,000 clones. The source material was PBMCs. The TCR sequence derives from a middle-aged man in good health and CMV-seronegative.

The CDR3 coding sequence is TGTGCCAGCAGCTTAGATACGCGGGAGACCCAGTACTTC. Translating gives CASSLDTRETQYF. The chain links TRBV11-3 to TRBJ2-5; D ambiguous. V was shortened by 0 bases and J by 5 bases, with 7 bases between the two germline ends. CDR1 SGHNT and CDR2 YENEEA come from the germline V gene. The CDR3 covers 13 residues.